This T cell receptor beta chain was sequenced in a study of blood T cell repertoires in COVID-19. Study in general: Some COVID-19 samples were acute and others convalescent; all came from the United States, Italy and Spain.

Trimming removed 5 bases from V and 6 bases from J; junction bases left unmatched: 13. The germline CDR1 and CDR2 sequences are LNHNV and YYDKDF (reference sequence). CDR3 size: 16 residues. Clones were read by immunoSEQ multiplex PCR, and TCRdb kept only the in-frame ones, dropping some. This repertoire shows approximately 390,000 clones, around 91% found once; its top ten account for approximately 7%. The receptor comes from a young man with active or convalescent COVID-19. The material sequenced was peripheral blood. This sequence joins TRBV15 and TRBJ1-3; 7 bases are shared with TRBD1. CDR3 residues: CATSGSEGGFENTIYF. In nucleotides, the CDR3 is TGTGCCACCAGCGGATCAGAAGGGGGCTTTGAAAACACCATATATTTT. Together with reference TRBV15 and TRBJ1-3, the CDR3 gives the full variable domain: DAMVIQNPRYQVTQFGKPVTLSCSQTLNHNVMYWYQQKSSQAPKLLFHYYDKDFNNEADTPDNFQSRRPNTSFCFLDIRSPGLGDTAMYLCATSGSEGGFENTIYFGEGSWLTVV.